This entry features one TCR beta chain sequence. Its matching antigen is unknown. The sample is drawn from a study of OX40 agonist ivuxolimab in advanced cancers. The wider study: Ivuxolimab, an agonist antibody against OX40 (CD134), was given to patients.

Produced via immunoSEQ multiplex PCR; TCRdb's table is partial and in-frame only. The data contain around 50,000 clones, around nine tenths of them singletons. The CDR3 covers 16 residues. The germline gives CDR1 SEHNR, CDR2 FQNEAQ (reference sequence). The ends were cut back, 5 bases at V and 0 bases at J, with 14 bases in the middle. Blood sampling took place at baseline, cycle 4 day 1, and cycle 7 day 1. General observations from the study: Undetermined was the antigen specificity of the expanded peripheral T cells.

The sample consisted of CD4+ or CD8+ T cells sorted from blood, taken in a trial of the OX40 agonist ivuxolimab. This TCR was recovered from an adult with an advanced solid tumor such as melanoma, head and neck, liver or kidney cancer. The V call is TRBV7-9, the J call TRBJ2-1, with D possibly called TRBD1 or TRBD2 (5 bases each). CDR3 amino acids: CASSRRTRSSYNEQFF. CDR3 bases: TGTGCCAGCAGCCGGAGGACACGGAGCTCCTACAATGAGCAGTTCTTC.